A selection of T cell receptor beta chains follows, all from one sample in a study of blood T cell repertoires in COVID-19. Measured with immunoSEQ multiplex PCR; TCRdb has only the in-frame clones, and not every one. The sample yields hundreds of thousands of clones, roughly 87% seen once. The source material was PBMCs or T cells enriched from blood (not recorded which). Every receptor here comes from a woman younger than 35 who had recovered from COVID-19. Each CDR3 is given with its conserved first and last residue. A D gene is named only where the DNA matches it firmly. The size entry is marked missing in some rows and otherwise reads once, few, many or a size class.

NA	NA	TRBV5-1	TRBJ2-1	TGCGCCAGCAGCCATAGACGGGAGCGATATTACAATGAGCAGTTCTTC	CASSHRRERYYNEQFF
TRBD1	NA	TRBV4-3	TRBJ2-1	TGCGCCAGCAGCCCGGACAGGGGCCGGAATGAGCAGTTCTTC	CASSPDRGRNEQFF
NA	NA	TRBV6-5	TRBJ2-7	TGTGCCAGCAGTCTATTTAATGAGCAGTACTTC	CASSLFNEQYF
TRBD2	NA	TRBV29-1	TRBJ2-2	TGCAGCGTTCGCTCCGGGAGGGCGACCGGGGAGCTGTTTTTT	CSVRSGRATGELFF
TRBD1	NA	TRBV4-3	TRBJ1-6	TGCGCCAGCAGCCGTTACGGGACAGATAATTCACCCCTCCACTTT	CASSRYGTDNSPLHF
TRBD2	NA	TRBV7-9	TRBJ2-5	TGTGCCAGCAGCCGTGGGACTAGTGTTGGAGAGACCCAGTACTTC	CASSRGTSVGETQYF
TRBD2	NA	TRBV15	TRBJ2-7	TGTGCCACCAGCAGGACTAGCGGAGCGGAATCCTACGAGCAGTACTTC	CATSRTSGAESYEQYF
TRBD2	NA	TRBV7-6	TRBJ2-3	TGTGCCAGCAGCTGGACTAGCGGAGGGCAGCGTACGCAGTATTTT	CASSWTSGGQRTQYF
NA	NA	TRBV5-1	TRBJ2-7	TGCGCCAGCAGCTTGGTAGATCGACAGGAGACCTACGAGCAGTACTTC	CASSLVDRQETYEQYF
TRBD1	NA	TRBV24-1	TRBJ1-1	TGTGCCACCAGTGACCGGACAGGGTCACACACTGAAGCTTTCTTT	CATSDRTGSHTEAFF
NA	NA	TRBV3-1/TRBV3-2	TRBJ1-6	TGTGCCAGCAGCCAAGTGAGTCGCCGGGGCTCCTATAATTCACCCCTCCACTTT	CASSQVSRRGSYNSPLHF
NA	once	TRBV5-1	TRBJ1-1	TGCGCCAGCAGCTTGGGCCAGGGCATGAACACTGAAGCTTTCTTT	CASSLGQGMNTEAFF
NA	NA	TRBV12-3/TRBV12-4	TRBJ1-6	TGTGCCAGCAGCCCTAATCGGGAGTCACCCCTCCACTTT	CASSPNRESPLHF
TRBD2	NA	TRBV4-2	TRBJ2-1	TGTGCCAGCAGCCAAGTGTCTAGCGGGGGGGATAATGAGCAGTTCTTC	CASSQVSSGGDNEQFF
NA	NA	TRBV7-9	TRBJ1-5	TGTGCCAGCAGCCCCCTCGACAGTGAATATCAGCCCCAGCATTTT	CASSPLDSEYQPQHF
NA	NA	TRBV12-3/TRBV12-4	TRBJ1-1	TGTGCCAGCAGCCGGAACACAGTAACTGAAGCTTTCTTT	CASSRNTVTEAFF
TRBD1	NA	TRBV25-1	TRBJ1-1	TGTGCCAGCAGTGGGGGACAGGGAGGGTACACTGAAGCTTTCTTT	CASSGGQGGYTEAFF
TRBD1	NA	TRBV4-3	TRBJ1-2	TGCGCCAGCAGCCGAAATCCCGGGACAGGGTTCTACACCTTC	CASSRNPGTGFYTF
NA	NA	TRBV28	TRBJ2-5	TGTGCCAGCAGTGACCGGGACACGGGATGGCAAGAGACCCAGTACTTC	CASSDRDTGWQETQYF
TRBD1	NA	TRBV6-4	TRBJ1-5	TGTGCCAGCAGTGGGACAGGGGGCGCAGGCAATCAGCCCCAGCATTTT	CASSGTGGAGNQPQHF
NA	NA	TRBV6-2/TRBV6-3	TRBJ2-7	TGTGCCAGCAGTTACTATTGGGACTTTAACTACGAGCAGTACTTC	CASSYYWDFNYEQYF
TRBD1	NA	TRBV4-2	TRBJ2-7	TGTGCCAGCAGCCAGATGACAGGGGCCGCCGGTGTGGAGCAGTACTTC	CASSQMTGAAGVEQYF
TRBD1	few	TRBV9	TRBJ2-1	TGTGCCAGCAGCGTGGGAGGGACAGGGCACAATGAGCAGTTCTTC	CASSVGGTGHNEQFF
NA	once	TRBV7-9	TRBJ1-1	TGTGCCAGCAGCTATACAGGGCCTGGAACTGAAGCTTTCTTT	CASSYTGPGTEAFF
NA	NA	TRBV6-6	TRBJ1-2	TGTGCCAGCAGTTACTTTGCAGGTGACTATGGCTACACCTTC	CASSYFAGDYGYTF
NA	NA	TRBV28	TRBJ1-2	TGTGCCAGCAGTTTAGAGGCGGGGGTGAGGGACACCTTC	CASSLEAGVRDTF
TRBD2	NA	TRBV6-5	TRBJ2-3	TGTGCCAGCAAACTAGCGGGAGGCAGCACAGATACGCAGTATTTT	CASKLAGGSTDTQYF
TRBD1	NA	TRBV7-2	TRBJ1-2	TGTGCCAGCAGCCAAAGCCCGAGACAGGGGGCAAACTATGGCTACACCTTC	CASSQSPRQGANYGYTF
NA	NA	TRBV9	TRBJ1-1	TGTGCCAGCAGCGTAGTTTGGGAGGCTGAAGCTTTCTTT	CASSVVWEAEAFF
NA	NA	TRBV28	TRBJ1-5	TGTGCCAGCTCACGGCGCCGGGGAAGAAATCAGCCCCAGCATTTT	CASSRRRGRNQPQHF
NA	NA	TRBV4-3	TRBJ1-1	TGCGCCAGCAGCCAAGGGGCAGGGCAGCTAAACGATGAAGCTTTCTTT	CASSQGAGQLNDEAFF
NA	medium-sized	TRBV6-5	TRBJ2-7	TGTGCCAGCAGTTACTCAGGGGCTGGGGAGCAGTACTTC	CASSYSGAGEQYF
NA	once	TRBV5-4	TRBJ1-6	TGTGCCAGCAGCCCGGACAGTTATAATTCACCCCTCCACTTT	CASSPDSYNSPLHF
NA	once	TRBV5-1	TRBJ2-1	TGCGCCAGCAGCTCTACAGGGGGGGACTACAATGAGCAGTTCTTC	CASSSTGGDYNEQFF
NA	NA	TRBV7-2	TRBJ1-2	TGTGCCAGCAGCCAAACAGGGACCGGTGGCTACACCTTC	CASSQTGTGGYTF
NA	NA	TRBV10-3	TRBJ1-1	TGTGCCATCAGTGAGAGGTATGAGGCTGAAGCTTTCTTT	CAISERYEAEAFF
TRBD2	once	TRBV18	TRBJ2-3	TGTGCCAGCTCACCAGGACTAGAAACAGATACGCAGTATTTT	CASSPGLETDTQYF
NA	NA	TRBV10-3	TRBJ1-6	TGTGCCATCAGTGACCGGGACACCTATTCACCCCTCCACTTT	CAISDRDTYSPLHF
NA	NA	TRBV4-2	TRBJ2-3	TGTGCCAGCAGCCAAGCTGGCACAGATACGCAGTATTTT	CASSQAGTDTQYF
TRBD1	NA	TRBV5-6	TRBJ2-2	TGTGCCAGCAGCCCGAGGGGGCCCGGGGAGCTGTTTTTT	CASSPRGPGELFF